The 32 T cell receptor beta chains below all came from one sample that was sequenced in a study of T cell responses to AZD1222 COVID-19 vaccine. The repertoire was sequenced with immunoSEQ multiplex PCR; TCRdb's copy has only in-frame clones and lacks some. The sample records 160,000 or so clones, roughly 90% being singletons. The sample consisted of peripheral blood, taken 28 days after the second AZD1222 dose. The receptors stem from an adult who received the AZD1222 COVID-19 vaccine.

This clone came up a few times. V gene TRBV9 combines with J gene TRBJ2-2, with 8 nucleotides matching TRBD2. This CDR3 is 17 amino acids long. Germline loops: CDR1 SGDLS, CDR2 YYNGEE. The J segment lost 2 bases and the V segment lost 6 bases, leaving 12 bases of the junction unmatched. For the CDR3, the DNA is TGTGCCAGCACCTACAAGCGGGGGCCCACAAACACCGGGGAGCTGTTTTTT. Residues: CASTYKRGPTNTGELFF.

This clone was counted only a few times. The J gene is TRBJ1-1, the V gene TRBV10-3; D is unclear. V was clipped by 2 bases and J by 0 bases, with 16 bases between them. Germline V gene data show CDR1 as ENHRY and CDR2 as SYGVKD. The CDR3 totals 17 residues. The CDR3 sequence is CAISEDTSTDMNTEAFF. The CDR3 DNA is TGTGCCATCAGTGAGGACACTTCAACCGACATGAACACTGAAGCTTTCTTT.

This chain joins TRBV7-2 and TRBJ1-1; D call uncertain. Per the germline V gene, CDR1 is SGHTA and CDR2 is FQGNSA. V was clipped by 1 base and J by 1 base, with 10 bases between them. This CDR3 contains 15 residues. Here the CDR3 DNA reads TGTGCCAGCAGCTTAGAGTCAGGAACGAACACTGAAGCTTTCTTT. Its translation: CASSLESGTNTEAFF.

The genes are TRBV6-5 and TRBJ1-4; D is perhaps TRBD1 (6 bases). CDR3 length: 14 amino acids. CDR1 and CDR2 (germline): MNHEY, SVGAGI. The V end was cut by 6 bases, the J end by 4 bases, with 12 bases between. CDR3 loop: CASSSGQHNEKLFF. DNA of the CDR3: TGTGCCAGCAGCTCTGGACAGCATAATGAAAAACTGTTTTTT.

The chain employs TRBV13 and TRBJ1-5, with D possibly TRBD1 on 5 matching bases. CDR1 and CDR2 (germline): PRHDT, FYEKMQ (reference sequence). V lost 8 bases to trimming and J lost 4 bases, with 6 bases between them. The CDR3 is made up of 11 amino acids. This CDR3 is CASRGNQPQHF. DNA of the CDR3: TGTGCCAGCCGGGGGAATCAGCCCCAGCATTTT.

The chain links TRBV30 to TRBJ1-2; D is perhaps TRBD1 (6 bases). Trimming left V 8 bases short and J 0 bases short, with 13 bases between. CDR3 length: 13 residues. The germline V gene has CDR1 GTSNPN and CDR2 SVGIG (reference sequence). The chain's CDR3 is CAGNDRTNYGYTF. The CDR3 region has the DNA TGTGCCGGGAACGACAGGACTAACTATGGCTACACCTTC.

This clone was seen once. CDR3 sequence (DNA): TGTGCCAGCAGTTCACAATCGGACAGGGAAGAACGGGAAGCTTTCTTT. Residues: CASSSQSDREEREAFF. This chain connects TRBV27 to TRBJ1-1, with TRBD1 matching over 8 bases. This CDR3 has 16 amino acids. V lost 4 bases and J lost 8; bases outside the gene matches: 15. The germline V gene has CDR1 MNHEY and CDR2 SMNVEV (reference sequence).

This rearrangement joins TRBV3-1 (or the pseudogene TRBV3-2) to TRBJ2-5, with a possible D match to TRBD1 (5 bases). Germline values: CDR1 LGHDT, CDR2 YNNKEL (reference sequence). This CDR3 region has 16 residues. The ends were cut back, 4 bases at V and 4 bases at J, with 19 bases in the middle. The CDR3 DNA sequence: TGTGCCAGCAGCCCTCTACCAAGGGGCCCTGGAGAGACCCAGTACTTC. Its translation is CASSPLPRGPGETQYF.

The chain links TRBV10-1 to TRBJ2-1; D might be TRBD2 (6 bases). Germline CDR1 and CDR2: WNHNN and SYGVQD (reference sequence). V was pared by 3 bases and J by 3 bases, with 12 bases between. The CDR3 has 15 amino acids. The CDR3 bases are TGCGCCAGCAGTGATCCGGGGGATGTCTACAATGAGCAGTTCTTC. This codes for CASSDPGDVYNEQFF.

The chain carries TRBV5-1 and TRBJ1-2; unclear D gene. Germline V gene lookup returns CDR1 SGHRS and CDR2 YFSETQ. Between the trimmed V and J ends, which lost 4 bases and 7 bases, there was a span of 14 bases. The CDR3 sequence is 13 residues long. In DNA form, the CDR3 reads TGCGCCAGCAGCCCCAACTTATCGTCTGGCTACACCTTC. Protein: CASSPNLSSGYTF.

The chain combines TRBV29-1 with TRBJ1-1; weak D call: TRBD1 (6 bases). The V gene lost 3 bases and the J gene lost 5 bases, with 13 bases spanning the gap. Germline CDR1 SQVTM, CDR2 ANQGSEA. The CDR3 is made up of 13 amino acids. The CDR3 DNA is TGCAGCGTTGAGGCAGGGGTGAGGACTGAAGCTTTCTTT. It specifies CSVEAGVRTEAFF. Together with reference TRBV29-1 and TRBJ1-1, the CDR3 gives the full variable domain: SAVISQKPSRDICQRGTSLTIQCQVDSQVTMMFWYRQQPGQSLTLIATANQGSEATYESGFVIDKFPISRPNLTFSTLTVSNMSPEDSSIYLCSVEAGVRTEAFFGQGTRLTVV.

The chain has TRBV2 and TRBJ2-2, with D unresolved. The germline V and J ends were trimmed by 8 bases and 5 bases, with 3 bases remaining between them. The CDR3 is 10 residues long. Germline values: CDR1 SNHLY, CDR2 FYNNEI. CDR3 sequence reads: CASGTGELFF. The CDR3 DNA sequence: TGTGCCAGCGGAACCGGGGAGCTGTTTTTT. The whole variable domain, filled in from reference TRBV2 and TRBJ2-2, reads EPEVTQTPSHQVTQMGQEVILRCVPISNHLYFYWYRQILGQKVEFLVSFYNNEISEKSEIFDDQFSVERPDGSNFTLKIRSTKLEDSAMYFCASGTGELFFGEGSRLTVL.

The chain links TRBV5-1 to TRBJ1-1; D call uncertain. Trimming removed 4 bases from V and 6 bases from J, with 16 bases in between. This CDR3 has 14 amino acids. CDR1 and CDR2 (germline): SGHRS, YFSETQ. For the CDR3, the DNA is TGCGCCAGCAGCCGACCCGAGGATAGGGCTGAAGCTTTCTTT. As protein: CASSRPEDRAEAFF.

This rearrangement joins TRBV27 to TRBJ1-2, with unresolved D. Germline CDR1 is MNHEY and CDR2 is SMNVEV (reference sequence). Trimming took off 3 bases at V and 8 bases at J, with 10 bases between the two ends. The CDR3 spans 12 residues. CDR3 nucleotide sequence: TGTGCCAGCAGTTTCTATGGAGGCGGCTACACCTTC. It specifies CASSFYGGGYTF.

This sequence joins TRBV5-1 and TRBJ2-2, with D perhaps matching TRBD2 (5 bases). This CDR3 is 15 amino acids long. The germline gives CDR1 SGHRS, CDR2 YFSETQ. V lost 0 bases to trimming and J lost 6 bases, with 12 bases between them. The CDR3 coding sequence is TGCGCCAGCAGCTTGGGCCTATCGAGGGCCGGGGAGCTGTTTTTT. It yields the protein CASSLGLSRAGELFF.

This clone is a singleton in its sample. This rearrangement joins TRBV5-1 to TRBJ1-2; tentatively, D is TRBD1 (5 bases). Germline CDR1 is SGHRS and CDR2 is YFSETQ. The length of the CDR3 is 15 residues. V lost 4 bases to trimming and J lost 7 bases, with 20 bases between them. CDR3 protein: CASSPGGYEVVGYTF. As DNA, the CDR3 is TGCGCCAGCAGCCCGGGGGGGTACGAAGTCGTTGGCTACACCTTC.

This clone was detected once. The chain employs TRBV5-1 and TRBJ2-5; either TRBD1 or TRBD2 may fit D (6 bases each). Between the trimmed V and J ends, which lost 5 bases and 1 base, there was a span of 9 bases. In germline, CDR1 is SGHRS, CDR2 YFSETQ. The CDR3 is 13 residues long. The CDR3 is CASREGVQETQYF. In nucleotides, the CDR3 is TGCGCCAGCAGGGAGGGGGTCCAAGAGACCCAGTACTTC.

The rearrangement joins TRBV6-5 to TRBJ1-1; 9 bases are a match to TRBD1. V dropped 6 bases and J dropped 4; count of bases not matched to a gene: 9. Germline lookup yields CDR1 MNHEY and CDR2 SVGAGI. The CDR3 has 15 amino acids. CDR3: CASRQTGGAFTEAFF. The CDR3 coding sequence is TGTGCCAGCAGGCAAACAGGGGGCGCATTCACTGAAGCTTTCTTT.

The V gene is TRBV7-8, the J gene TRBJ1-1; TRBD1 matches at 10 bases. The CDR3 is 17 residues long. V lost 4 bases, J lost 4 bases, and 12 bases stayed unmatched. CDR1 is SGHVS and CDR2 is FQNEAQ in the germline V gene. The DNA for the CDR3 is TGTGCCAGCAGCTGGGTCGATTCCGGGACAGGGGCCACTGAAGCTTTCTTT. It encodes CASSWVDSGTGATEAFF.

J is TRBJ1-2 and V is TRBV7-9, with 7 bases matching TRBD1. This CDR3 comprises 15 residues. V dropped 3 bases and J dropped 3; count of bases not matched to a gene: 7. The germline CDR1 and CDR2 sequences are SEHNR and FQNEAQ (reference sequence). CDR3 amino acids: CASSLPWDSHYGYTF. CDR3 nucleotide sequence: TGTGCCAGCAGCTTGCCGTGGGACAGTCACTATGGCTACACCTTC.

The chain uses TRBV6-2 or TRBV6-3 and TRBJ1-5, with a tentative D call TRBD1 (5 bases). Germline assignment: CDR1 MNHEY and CDR2 SVGEGT. V was cut by 2 bases and J by 3 bases, with 8 bases left in between. This CDR3 contains 14 residues. The CDR3: CASSYAGLNQPQHF. In DNA, the CDR3 is TGTGCCAGCAGTTACGCAGGGCTCAATCAGCCCCAGCATTTT.

This rearrangement joins TRBV21-1 to TRBJ1-1; the table's D call TRBD1 went unverified against the DNA. TRBV21-1 is a pseudogene locus. The CDR3 extends over 14 amino acids. The CDR3 protein is CASRSDRADTEAFF. The CDR3 DNA sequence: TGTGCCAGCAGGTCAGACAGGGCGGACACTGAAGCTTTCTTT.

The rearrangement joins TRBV18 to TRBJ2-3; D is unresolved. Per the germline V gene, CDR1 is KGHSH and CDR2 is LQKENI. The CDR3 is 12 amino acids. Trimming removed 7 bases at V and 4 bases at J, with 9 bases between. CDR3 sequence (DNA): TGTGCCAGCTGCAACATGGCAGATACGCAGTATTTT. Its translation is CASCNMADTQYF.

The rearrangement links TRBV9 to TRBJ2-7; D could derive from TRBD1 or TRBD2 (5 bases each). The CDR3 runs 14 residues. Germline V gene lookup returns CDR1 SGDLS and CDR2 YYNGEE. V was shortened by 0 bases and J by 3 bases, with 10 bases between the two germline ends. In nucleotides, the CDR3 is TGTGCCAGCAGCGTAGGGGACCAAAACTACGAGCAGTACTTC. It yields the protein CASSVGDQNYEQYF.

V and J are TRBV30 and TRBJ2-3, with D hard to call. This CDR3 is 11 amino acids long. The germline V and J ends were trimmed by 3 bases and 2 bases, with 3 bases remaining between them. The V gene's germline CDR1 is GTSNPN and CDR2 SVGIG (reference sequence). The CDR3 is CAWRLTDTQYF. The CDR3 nucleotides read TGTGCCTGGAGACTCACAGATACGCAGTATTTT.

CDR3 protein: CASSEASPYNSPLHF. CDR3 bases: TGTGCCAGTAGTGAGGCGAGCCCCTATAATTCACCCCTCCACTTT. The chain is built from TRBV19 and TRBJ1-6; no definite D call. CDR3 length: 15 residues. Germline loops: CDR1 LNHDA, CDR2 SQIVND (reference sequence). V lost 5 bases, J lost 2 bases, and 10 bases lay in between.

V gene TRBV3-1 (or the pseudogene TRBV3-2) combines with J gene TRBJ2-7; 9 bases align to TRBD2. The V gene's germline CDR1 is LGHDT and CDR2 YNNKEL (reference sequence). The CDR3 totals 13 residues. Trimming cost V 3 bases and J 9 bases; bases outside gene matches: 6. The CDR3 reads CASSQTNSGGQYF. DNA of the CDR3: TGTGCCAGCAGCCAGACCAATAGCGGGGGGCAGTACTTC.

The V call is TRBV6-5, the J call TRBJ1-5, with D hard to call. Germline assignment: CDR1 MNHEY and CDR2 SVGAGI. This CDR3 contains 12 residues. V lost 7 bases, J lost 4 bases, and 8 bases lay in between. The CDR3 DNA reads TGTGCCAGCACAGGATGGAATCAGCCCCAGCATTTT. This translates into CASTGWNQPQHF.

CDR3 region: CAWSVGGAGEQFF. As DNA, the CDR3 is TGTGCCTGGAGTGTAGGGGGGGCCGGTGAGCAGTTCTTC. The chain has TRBV30 and TRBJ2-1; TRBD2 is a possible D gene (7 bases). Trimming removed 0 bases at V and 9 bases at J, with 12 bases between. The germline V gene has CDR1 GTSNPN and CDR2 SVGIG (reference sequence). CDR3 size: 13 residues.

This chain uses TRBV6-2 or TRBV6-3 with TRBJ2-1, with D possibly being TRBD2 (5 bases). Germline V gene sequence: CDR1 MNHEY, CDR2 SVGEGT. This CDR3 region has 16 residues. The V and J ends lost 0 bases and 4 bases respectively, with 13 bases between them. The CDR3: CASSYSRERLYNEQFF. CDR3 DNA sequence: TGTGCCAGCAGTTACTCGAGGGAAAGATTATACAATGAGCAGTTCTTC.

CDR3 DNA sequence: TGTGCCAGCAGTGGACAGACGGGACTGCCCCAGCATTTT. The encoded protein is CASSGQTGLPQHF. V gene TRBV25-1 combines with J gene TRBJ1-5; tentative D call: TRBD1 (5 bases). The germline gives CDR1 MGHDK, CDR2 SYGVNS. With 4 bases removed from V and 9 bases from J, the gap between germline ends came to 13 bases. The length of the CDR3 is 13 residues.

The chain links TRBV6-5 to TRBJ1-2; D is ambiguous. Germline V gives CDR1 MNHEY, CDR2 SVGAGI. Trimming pared 4 bases from V and 8 bases from J, leaving 8 bases between. This CDR3 contains 11 residues. CDR3 nucleotides: TGTGCCAGCAGTTCTCGGTGGGGCTACACCTTC. This codes for CASSSRWGYTF.